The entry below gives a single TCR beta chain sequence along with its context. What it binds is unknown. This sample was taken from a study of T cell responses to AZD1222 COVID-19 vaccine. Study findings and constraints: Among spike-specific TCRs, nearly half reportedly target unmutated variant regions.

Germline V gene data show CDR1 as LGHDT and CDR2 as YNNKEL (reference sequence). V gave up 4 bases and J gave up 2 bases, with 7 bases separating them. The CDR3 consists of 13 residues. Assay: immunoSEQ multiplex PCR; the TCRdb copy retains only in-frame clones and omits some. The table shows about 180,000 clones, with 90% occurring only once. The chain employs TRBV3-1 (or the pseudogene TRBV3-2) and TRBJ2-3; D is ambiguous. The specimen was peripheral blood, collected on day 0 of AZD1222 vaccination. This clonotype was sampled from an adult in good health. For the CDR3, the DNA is TGTGCCAGCAGCCGACTGTACACAGATACGCAGTATTTT. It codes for CASSRLYTDTQYF.